One sample yielded the 4 T cell receptor beta chains listed below, sequenced in a study of cytomegalovirus exposure and HLA in healthy donors. The primer mix had 60 Vbeta and 13 Jbeta primers. Assay used: immunoSEQ multiplex PCR; TCRdb lists only in-frame clones, some missing. The data contain some 100,000 clones, approximately 82% of them singletons. Sequencing was carried out using PBMCs. The receptors originated from a woman between 18 and 29 years old in good health and CMV-seronegative.

This clone was counted between two and nine times. This chain connects TRBV2 to TRBJ1-1; 9 positions agree with TRBD1. The CDR3 contains 15 residues. The germline V gene encodes CDR1 SNHLY and CDR2 FYNNEI. J was trimmed by 0 bases and V by 7 bases; bases with no gene match: 6. CDR3 in DNA: TGTGCCAGCAATCGGGACAGGGTCATGAACACTGAAGCTTTCTTT. Its translation: CASNRDRVMNTEAFF.

This chain uses TRBV7-9 with TRBJ2-7, with a tentative D call TRBD1 (6 bases). The germline gives CDR1 SEHNR, CDR2 FQNEAQ (reference sequence). Deletions cut 5 bases from V and 4 bases from J, with 12 bases between. The CDR3 loop spans 13 amino acids. The CDR3 protein is CASSPLGAYEQYF. The CDR3 bases are TGTGCCAGCAGCCCTTTGGGGGCTTACGAGCAGTACTTC.

This clone has a single count. The rearrangement links TRBV15 to TRBJ2-7; D is unresolved. V was trimmed by 0 bases and J by 2 bases, leaving 8 bases between them. Germline-derived CDR1 and CDR2 are LNHNV and YYDKDF (reference sequence). The CDR3 is made up of 14 amino acids. In nucleotides, the CDR3 is TGTGCCACCAGCAGAGATTCGTACACCTACGAGCAGTACTTC. Translation gives CATSRDSYTYEQYF.

In the case of this clone: At one boundary the junction diverges from the germline segment, which might be a read error. The rearrangement uses TRBV28 and TRBJ2-6, with D perhaps TRBD1 (5 bases). The CDR3 runs to 15 residues. CDR1 is MDHEN and CDR2 is SYDVKM in the germline V gene. In DNA, the CDR3 is TGTGCCAGCAGTCCAGACAGATCTGGGGCCAGCGTCCTGACTTTC. This translates into CASSPDRSGASVLTF. Drawing the rest from reference TRBV28 and TRBJ2-6, the complete variable domain is DVKVTQSSRYLVKRTGEKVFLECVQDMDHENMFWYRQDPGLGLRLIYFSYDVKMKEKGDIPEGYSVSREKKERFSLILESASTNQTSMYLCASSPDRSGASVLTFGAGSRLTVL.